This T cell receptor (beta chain) was identified in a study of blood T cells in healthy people across ages. Whole-study results and caveats: Total diversity from one million sequenced T cells was likely underestimated. Comparison with aged donors showed that long-lived donors had more naive CD4+ cells and higher diversity.

Alongside a J-beta primer mix, a sample-barcoded 5' primer served in a second PCR lasting about 7 to 11 cycles. Every cDNA molecule bore a tag from a template-switch adaptor containing 12 random nucleotides. TCRdb reprocessed the 5' RACE reads via MiXCR and lists one record per CDR3 protein. Of more than 800,000 distinct CDR3 sequences listed, 40% to 50% are singletons. V lost 2 bases and J lost 0, with 12 bases in between. Germline CDR1 and CDR2: SGHRS and YFSETQ. The CDR3 has 15 residues. Only a few counts were recorded for this clonotype. Its antigen remains unidentified. J is TRBJ2-7 and V is TRBV5-1; no reliable D call. Sequenced sample: blood. This TCR derives from a woman aged 60-70 years in good health. CDR3 DNA: TGCGCCAGCAGCTTAGGGCCCAGGAGCTCCTACGAGCAGTACTTC. This codes for CASSLGPRSSYEQYF.